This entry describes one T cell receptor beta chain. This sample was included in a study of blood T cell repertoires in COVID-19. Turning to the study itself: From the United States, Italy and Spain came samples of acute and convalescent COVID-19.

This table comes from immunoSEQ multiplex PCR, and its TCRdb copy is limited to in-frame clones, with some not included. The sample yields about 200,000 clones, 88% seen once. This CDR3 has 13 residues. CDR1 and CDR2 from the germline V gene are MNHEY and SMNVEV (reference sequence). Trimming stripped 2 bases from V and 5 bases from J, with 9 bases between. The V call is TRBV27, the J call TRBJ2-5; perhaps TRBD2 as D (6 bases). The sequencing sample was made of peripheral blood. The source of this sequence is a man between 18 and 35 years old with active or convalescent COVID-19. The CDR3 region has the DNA TGTGCCAGCAGTTTAATGGGGAGGGAGACCCAGTACTTC. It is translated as CASSLMGRETQYF.